The entry below gives a single T cell receptor beta chain sequence along with its context. It lacks a known antigen. Base-call qualities are not available, and no considerably larger clone is one nucleotide away. Using the deep immunoSEQ assay, TCR CDR3 regions were amplified from genomic DNA by multiplex PCR. Genomic DNA extracted from each cell subset was distributed evenly over all wells of several immunoSEQ 96-well plates, and each plate served as one replicate. For sorted subsets, 200 ng of genomic DNA, equivalent to 30,000 or so T cell genomes, went into each replicate PCR. The purified libraries were quantified using a Qubit 3.0 fluorometer, sized with a Bioanalyzer 2100, and then quantified again using the KAPA Library Quantification kit. Every immunoSEQ 96-well plate was sequenced on a dedicated single-read 150-cycle Illumina NextSeq 550 flow cell. The paper's processing steps were these. Because the immunoSEQ output included only junctional sequences and no quality scores, the filtering could not be the same as the filtering used for full-length reads. To assign V/J genes and CDR3, sequences were annotated against IMGT germline references using PyIR, a Python wrapper for IgBLAST v1.9. Reads were removed for weak V/J assignments (E-value above 1e-6), missing CDR3, stop codons, out-of-frame junctions, or ambiguous translated residues. A V3J clonotype was defined by an identical inferred V gene, J gene, and CDR3 amino acid sequence. Percentage overlap between repertoires was computed as shared unique clonotypes divided by the size of the smaller repertoire. Richness of each repertoire was evaluated using RTK rarefaction, the Chao1 estimator, and Recon v2.1 estimates of unobserved clonotypes. For all TCRbeta clonotypes obtained by the gDNA method from several donors, generation probabilities were computed with OLGA. The source is immuneACCESS, and TCRdb retained only in-frame sequences with V and J called. Part of the clones is not carried over; for the studies checked, unresolved V genes explain less than half of this, and the remainder is unexplained. V, J and clone size are those of that table, while D and trimming were read from the DNA. The sample records 800,000 to 1,200,000 clones, around 82% of which are singletons. 0.4% to 0.55% of the sample is taken by the ten largest.

Healthy HIV-negative adults with no recently reported acute infections or vaccinations were included as donors. Every donor was a Caucasian adult residing in Nashville, Tennessee, USA. CD4+ T cells were enriched by magnetic negative selection, after which naive cells were positively selected on CD45RA and the negative fraction was taken as the memory subset. After blood collection by leukapheresis, PBMCs were isolated using Ficoll-Histopaque density gradient centrifugation and then cryopreserved in the vapor phase of liquid nitrogen. Analytical flow cytometry was used to check the purity and quantity of every magnetically sorted T cell population. From each sorted fraction, genomic DNA was isolated and quantified by UV absorbance on a Nanodrop 2000c. For CDR1 and CDR2, the germline V gene lists SGHTA and FQGNSA. Trimming at the junction amounts to 3 bases on V and 0 bases on J, and the germline ends lie 9 bases apart. The CDR3 starts with the cysteine, ends with the phenylalanine, and has 15 residues. Left in the record is the CDR3 DNA by itself, 45 bases read in frame from the first base.

These data originate in a study of shared clonotypes between healthy human individuals (dated by TCRdb to 2020 to 2022). Background for the entire study: Three men and two women, aged 18 to 49 years, made up the cohort. Per donor, three plates each were used for CD4 naive and CD4 memory, two for CD8 naive, and one for CD8 memory. The study deeply sequenced blood TCR repertoires of about 5 healthy adults to estimate repertoire size and the extent of clonotype sharing between individuals. Libraries were prepared and TCR repertoires were sequenced by different laboratories using diverse techniques, in order to increase sequencing depth and limit assay-specific biases. Leukapheresis yielded between about 0.9 and 10 billion PBMCs per donor.

What the study reported, not specific to this receptor: Estimated clonotype richness was generally larger for naive than for memory subsets. Compared with non-shared clonotypes, clonotypes shared by all four sorted-subset donors had higher generation probabilities. Because the study included a small number of donors, the genetic and exposure-history diversity represented was limited. Only blood was sampled, and tissue TCR repertoires likely differ from those in blood. Sharing across several donors was observed for 4.5% to 6.5% of naive CD4, 3.5% of naive CD8, about 2.5% of memory CD4, and less than 0.45% of memory CD8 clonotypes. Pairwise subsampling led to the expectation that sequencing depth would affect the degree of clonotype sharing among donors. Incomplete sequencing was indicated by rarefaction of sorted-subset datasets, despite the large sequencing depth.

The sample was memory CD4+ T cells from PBMCs. Explained via the paper, the cell subset or site label denotes: CD45RA-negative fraction. The chain is assembled from TRBV7-2 and TRBJ2-1, with the identity of the D gene unclear. The receptor was derived from a man younger than 30 in good health. Some clones in this sample may be carry-over from other donors' samples. DNA sequence: TGTGCCAGCAGCTTTCAGGAGAGCTCCTACAATGAGCAGTTCTTC. It specifies CASSFQESSYNEQFF. With the rest looked up from the reference TRBV7-2 and TRBJ2-1 genes rather than sequenced, the full variable domain is GAGVSQSPSNKVTEKGKDVELRCDPISGHTALYWYRQSLGQGLEFLIYFQGNSAPDKSGLPSDRFSAERTGGSVSTLTIQRTQQEDSAVYLCASSFQESSYNEQFFGPGTRLTVL.